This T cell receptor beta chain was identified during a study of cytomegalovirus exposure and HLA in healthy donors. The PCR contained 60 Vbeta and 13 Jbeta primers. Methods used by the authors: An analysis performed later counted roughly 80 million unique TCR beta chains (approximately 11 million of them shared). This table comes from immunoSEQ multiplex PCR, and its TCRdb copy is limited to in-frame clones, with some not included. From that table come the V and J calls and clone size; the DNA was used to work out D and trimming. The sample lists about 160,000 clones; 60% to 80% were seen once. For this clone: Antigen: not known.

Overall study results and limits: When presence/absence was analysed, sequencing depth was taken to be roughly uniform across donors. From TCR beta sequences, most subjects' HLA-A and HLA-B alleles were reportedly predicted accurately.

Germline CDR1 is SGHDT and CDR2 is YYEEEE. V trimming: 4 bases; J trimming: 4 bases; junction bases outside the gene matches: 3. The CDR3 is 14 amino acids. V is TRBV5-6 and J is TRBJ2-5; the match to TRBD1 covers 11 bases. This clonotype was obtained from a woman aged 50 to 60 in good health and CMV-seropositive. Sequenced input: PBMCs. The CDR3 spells CASSPGQGAETQYF. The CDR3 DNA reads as TGTGCCAGCAGCCCAGGACAGGGGGCAGAGACCCAGTACTTC.